This TCR beta chain was captured by sequencing in a study of T cell responses to AZD1222 COVID-19 vaccine. Clones were read by immunoSEQ multiplex PCR, and TCRdb kept only the in-frame ones, dropping some. The sample has more than 95,000 clones; 80% to 95% are singletons. The CDR3 has 15 amino acids. V shed 3 bases and J 6 bases; nucleotides not matched to a gene: 8. Per the germline V gene, CDR1 is SGHRS and CDR2 is YFSETQ. Points from the study as a whole: The study found vaccine-associated CD4 TCRs spanning spike, dominant at 160-218 and 743-854. Just a handful of AZD1222 recipients were seropositive at baseline. It was only after the peak T cell response that any repertoires were sampled.

A word on this clone: The antigen is unknown.

The V and J genes are TRBV5-1 and TRBJ1-2, with 10 bases that match TRBD1. This clonotype was obtained from an adult in good health. The material was peripheral blood, obtained on day 0 of AZD1222 vaccination. The CDR3 is CASSSRTGGQDGYTF. CDR3 nucleotides: TGCGCCAGCAGCTCCCGGACAGGGGGTCAGGATGGCTACACCTTC.